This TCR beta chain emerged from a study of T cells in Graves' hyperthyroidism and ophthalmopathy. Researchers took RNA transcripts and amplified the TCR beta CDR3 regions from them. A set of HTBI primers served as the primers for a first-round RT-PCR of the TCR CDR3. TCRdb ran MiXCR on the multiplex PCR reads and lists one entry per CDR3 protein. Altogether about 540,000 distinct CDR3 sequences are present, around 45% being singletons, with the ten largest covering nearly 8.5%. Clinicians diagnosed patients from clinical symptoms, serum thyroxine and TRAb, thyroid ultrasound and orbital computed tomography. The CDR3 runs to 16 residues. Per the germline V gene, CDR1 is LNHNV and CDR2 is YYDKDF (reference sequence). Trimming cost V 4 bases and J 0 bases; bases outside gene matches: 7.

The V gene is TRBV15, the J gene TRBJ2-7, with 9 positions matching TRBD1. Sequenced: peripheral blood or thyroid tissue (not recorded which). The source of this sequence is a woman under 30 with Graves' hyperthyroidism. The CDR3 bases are TGTGCCACCAGCAAACCTGGGACAGGGCTCTCCTACGAGCAGTACTTC. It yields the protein CATSKPGTGLSYEQYF. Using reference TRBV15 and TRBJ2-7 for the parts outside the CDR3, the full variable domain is DAMVIQNPRYQVTQFGKPVTLSCSQTLNHNVMYWYQQKSSQAPKLLFHYYDKDFNNEADTPDNFQSRRPNTSFCFLDIRSPGLGDTAMYLCATSKPGTGLSYEQYFGPGTRLTVT.